The source of this T cell receptor (beta chain) is a study of blood T cell repertoires in COVID-19. Across the study: Researchers got acute and convalescent COVID-19 samples from the United States, Italy and Spain. T cells, B-cell-depleted T cells, or PBMCs provided the cDNA or gDNA that served as material.

CDR1 is LGHDT and CDR2 is YNNKEL in the germline V gene (reference sequence). V lost 2 bases and J 5 bases, leaving 10 bases between the germline ends. The CDR3 runs to 14 residues. Participants had their cohort set by participant-reported clinical history. The authors' processing: Reference gene primer amplification gave nucleated cell count estimates. Measured with immunoSEQ multiplex PCR; TCRdb has only the in-frame clones, and not every one. Clone size and the V and J calls come from that table; the DNA yielded D and trimming. Of 280,000 or so clones listed, roughly 90% are singletons. The sample holds one count of this clone.

Sequencing was done on a sample of PBMCs or T cells enriched from blood (not recorded which). This chain uses TRBV3-1 (or the pseudogene TRBV3-2) with TRBJ1-5; D is perhaps TRBD1 (6 bases). The TCR comes from a woman aged 50 to 60 who had been exposed to COVID-19. The CDR3 spells CASSQSSGDQPQHF. DNA of the CDR3: TGTGCCAGCAGCCAATCATCAGGGGATCAGCCCCAGCATTTT.